This TCR beta chain was captured by sequencing in a study of technical replicates of blood from a handful of donors. Generated by immunoSEQ multiplex PCR, the TCRdb table keeps only in-frame clones and is missing some. The data show fewer than 85,000 clones, with roughly 94% seen just once and 0.25% to 0.3% held by the top ten. The germline gives CDR1 MNHEY, CDR2 SVGAGI. V lost 6 bases and J 5 bases, leaving 11 bases between the germline ends. The CDR3 is 13 amino acids. Material: T cells isolated from PBMCs. This chain uses TRBV6-5 with TRBJ1-5; D might be TRBD1 (6 bases). The receptor's source is a human donor in good health. CDR3 amino acids: CASRPNRDQPQHF. The CDR3 bases are TGTGCCAGCAGACCCAACAGGGATCAGCCCCAGCATTTT.